A selection of T cell receptor beta chains follows, all from one sample in a study of blood T cell repertoires in COVID-19. TCRdb keeps only in-frame clones here, not all; method: immunoSEQ multiplex PCR. The table lists around 94,000 clones, roughly four fifths of them singletons. Sequencing input: peripheral blood. These receptors came from a man aged 60 to 69 with acute or convalescent COVID-19. The CDR3 runs from the conserved cysteine through the conserved F or W. A D gene is named only where the DNA matches it firmly. Only some rows state a clone size, as once, few, many or a class for expanded clones.

>TRBJ1-4|TRBD1|-|TRBV3-1/TRBV3-2
CASSERRGHNEKLFF
TGTGCCAGCAGCGAACGCAGGGGGCATAATGAAAAACTGTTTTTT
>TRBJ1-5|TRBD1|-|TRBV23-1
CASSHRQGSNQPQHF
TGCGCCAGCAGTCATAGACAGGGTAGCAATCAGCCCCAGCATTTT
>TRBJ1-5|TRBD1|-|TRBV6-1
CASSDYRDSSTQPQHF
TGTGCCAGCAGTGACTACCGGGACAGTTCAACTCAGCCCCAGCATTTT
>TRBJ2-3|TRBD2|-|TRBV9
CASSVGLAEHTDTQYF
TGTGCCAGCAGCGTAGGACTAGCGGAGCACACAGATACGCAGTATTTT
>TRBJ2-1|-|-|TRBV11-2
CASSSPDTPYNEQFF
TGTGCCAGCAGCTCGCCCGACACGCCCTACAATGAGCAGTTCTTC
>TRBJ2-1|TRBD2|-|TRBV7-3
CASSPAPLAGVSNEQFF
TGTGCCAGCAGCCCCGCCCCTCTAGCGGGGGTTAGCAATGAGCAGTTCTTC
>TRBJ2-2|-|-|TRBV5-6
CASSLQGANTGELFF
TGTGCCAGCAGCTTACAGGGAGCTAACACCGGGGAGCTGTTTTTT
>TRBJ2-6|-|-|TRBV9
CASSVVPGSGANVLTF
TGTGCCAGCAGCGTAGTTCCAGGCTCAGGGGCCAACGTCCTGACTTTC
>TRBJ2-5|-|-|TRBV27
CASSSGGPLVATHQETQYF
TGTGCCAGCAGTTCCGGGGGGCCCCTCGTAGCTACTCATCAAGAGACCCAGTACTTC
>TRBJ1-6|TRBD1|-|TRBV7-2
CASRDYGTGESSPLHF
TGTGCCAGCAGGGATTACGGGACAGGGGAAAGTTCACCCCTCCACTTT
>TRBJ1-5|-|-|TRBV19
CASSTRRDQPQHF
TGTGCCAGTAGTACCCGTCGGGATCAGCCCCAGCATTTT
>TRBJ2-1|TRBD2|-|TRBV9
CASSVEGRGNNEQFF
TGTGCCAGCAGCGTAGAAGGGCGGGGGAACAATGAGCAGTTCTTC
>TRBJ1-2|TRBD1|-|TRBV14
CASSPEGQGTLYGYTF
TGTGCCAGCAGCCCGGAGGGACAGGGGACCCTCTATGGCTACACCTTC
>TRBJ2-7|TRBD2|once|TRBV6-6
CATSLGTSGSYEQYF
TGTGCCACCTCCCTAGGGACTAGCGGTTCCTACGAGCAGTACTTC
>TRBJ1-2|-|once|TRBV9
CASSVRGNYGYTF
TGTGCCAGCAGCGTCAGGGGTAACTATGGCTACACCTTC
>TRBJ2-3|-|once|TRBV6-5
CATTSGLSTDTQYF
TGTGCCACCACCTCAGGACTGAGCACAGATACGCAGTATTTT
>TRBJ2-7|-|few|TRBV3-1/TRBV3-2
CASSQVNEQYF
TGTGCCAGCAGCCAAGTAAACGAGCAGTACTTC
>TRBJ2-3|-|-|TRBV7-9
CASSLEGGSDTQYF
TGTGCCAGCAGCTTAGAGGGCGGGTCAGATACGCAGTATTTT
>TRBJ2-1|TRBD2|-|TRBV10-3
CAISPLRGANVNEQFF
TGTGCCATCAGTCCACTGCGGGGGGCGAATGTGAATGAGCAGTTCTTC
>TRBJ2-2|-|-|TRBV5-1
CASSLEQGTGELFF
TGCGCCAGCAGCTTGGAACAGGGAACCGGGGAGCTGTTTTTT
>TRBJ2-1|TRBD2|-|TRBV9
CASSVLRGGFGNEQFF
TGTGCCAGCAGCGTCCTCCGGGGGGGATTCGGGAATGAGCAGTTCTTC
>TRBJ1-1|TRBD1|-|TRBV7-8
CASSSPWTGNTEAFF
TGTGCCAGCAGCTCCCCCTGGACAGGGAACACTGAAGCTTTCTTT
>TRBJ1-4|TRBD1|-|TRBV5-1
CASSLAPPGQTNEKLFF
TGCGCCAGCAGCTTGGCACCTCCGGGACAGACTAATGAAAAACTGTTTTTT
>TRBJ2-2|-|-|TRBV29-1
CSVQIGGLYTGELFF
TGCAGCGTTCAGATCGGGGGGCTTTACACCGGGGAGCTGTTTTTT
>TRBJ1-2|TRBD1|-|TRBV4-1
CASSLTGGGGGYTF
TGCGCCAGCAGCCTCACAGGGGGCGGAGGTGGCTACACCTTC
>TRBJ2-2|-|-|TRBV27
CASSTLGGQVGTGELFF
TGTGCCAGCAGTACCTTGGGGGGGCAGGTCGGCACCGGGGAGCTGTTTTTT
>TRBJ2-7|-|-|TRBV6-1
CASSDRISYEQYF
TGTGCCAGCAGTGACAGGATCTCCTACGAGCAGTACTTC
>TRBJ1-6|-|-|TRBV27
CASSLAWRYNSPLHF
TGTGCCAGCAGTTTAGCTTGGCGGTATAATTCACCCCTCCACTTT
>TRBJ1-2|TRBD1|once|TRBV24-1
CATSDSAGGNYGYTF
TGTGCCACCAGTGACTCCGCAGGGGGGAACTATGGCTACACCTTC
>TRBJ2-7|-|-|TRBV6-5
CASSFDLKGYEQYF
TGTGCCAGCAGCTTCGACTTGAAGGGGTACGAGCAGTACTTC
>TRBJ2-1|TRBD2|-|TRBV18
CASSPLSGGPNEQFF
TGTGCCAGCTCACCACTTTCGGGGGGGCCAAATGAGCAGTTCTTC
>TRBJ1-1|-|-|TRBV6-5
CASSGGTEAFF
TGTGCCAGCTCCGGAGGCACTGAAGCTTTCTTT
>TRBJ2-1|TRBD1|-|TRBV2
CASCVGTGGGNEQFF
TGTGCCAGCTGTGTGGGGACAGGGGGTGGGAATGAGCAGTTCTTC
>TRBJ2-7|-|-|TRBV4-1
CASSRIVAGDSYEQYF
TGCGCCAGCAGCCGGATTGTAGCAGGGGATTCCTACGAGCAGTACTTC
>TRBJ2-3|-|-|TRBV6-2/TRBV6-3
CASSSPGVTGTDTQYF
TGTGCCAGCAGTTCACCAGGGGTAACAGGCACAGATACGCAGTATTTT
>TRBJ2-2|-|-|TRBV6-5
CASSYSGGVNTGELFF
TGTGCCAGCAGTTACTCGGGCGGGGTGAACACCGGGGAGCTGTTTTTT
>TRBJ1-2|-|-|TRBV15
CATSRDQENYGYTF
TGTGCCACCAGCAGAGATCAGGAAAACTATGGCTACACCTTC
>TRBJ2-5|-|once|TRBV24-1
CATSGEEETQYF
TGTGCCACCAGCGGAGAGGAAGAGACCCAGTACTTC
>TRBJ1-1|-|few|TRBV12-3/TRBV12-4
CASSFQGGTEAFF
TGTGCCAGCAGTTTCCAGGGAGGCACTGAAGCTTTCTTT
>TRBJ1-1|-|-|TRBV18
CASSPTQGWTEAFF
TGTGCCAGCTCACCGACCCAGGGGTGGACTGAAGCTTTCTTT
>TRBJ2-1|TRBD2|once|TRBV9
CASSPSRAGGVPYNEQFF
TGTGCCAGCAGCCCCAGCCGAGCGGGGGGCGTACCCTACAATGAGCAGTTCTTC
>TRBJ2-3|-|-|TRBV27
CASSLADGMAQYF
TGTGCCAGCAGTTTGGCGGATGGTATGGCGCAGTATTTT
>TRBJ1-6|TRBD1|-|TRBV14
CASSQGVRTGDSPLHF
TGTGCCAGCAGCCAAGGGGTCAGGACAGGAGATTCACCCCTCCACTTT
>TRBJ1-4|TRBD1|-|TRBV25-1
CASSESDRGVGKLFF
TGTGCCAGCAGTGAATCCGACAGGGGGGTTGGAAAACTGTTTTTT
>TRBJ1-4|-|-|TRBV6-2/TRBV6-3
CASSYPTKKGEKLFF
TGTGCCAGCAGTTACCCGACTAAAAAGGGAGAAAAACTGTTTTTT
>TRBJ2-5|TRBD2|-|TRBV29-1
CSVESALYSGGLQETQYF
TGCAGCGTTGAATCTGCTTTGTATAGCGGGGGCCTTCAAGAGACCCAGTACTTC
>TRBJ1-2|TRBD1|once|TRBV6-5
CASSFRTGDDYGYTF
TGTGCCAGCAGTTTTAGGACAGGGGACGACTATGGCTACACCTTC
>TRBJ2-7|-|-|TRBV6-2/TRBV6-3
CASSMGFVYEQYF
TGTGCCAGCAGCATGGGCTTCGTCTACGAGCAGTACTTC
>TRBJ1-2|TRBD1|-|TRBV18
CASTGQGGLSPYGYTF
TGTGCCAGTACGGGACAGGGGGGACTCTCACCCTATGGCTACACCTTC
>TRBJ1-2|-|-|TRBV7-9
CASSLVQANYGYTF
TGTGCCAGCAGCTTAGTACAGGCGAACTATGGCTACACCTTC
>TRBJ2-4|TRBD1|-|TRBV27
CASSSLNRDSKNIQYF
TGTGCCAGCAGTTCCCTAAATAGGGACAGTAAAAACATTCAGTACTTC
>TRBJ1-1|-|-|TRBV6-5
CASIHRGGSEAFF
TGTGCCAGCATCCACCGGGGGGGGTCTGAAGCTTTCTTT
>TRBJ1-5|-|once|TRBV24-1
CATSDSRRNVPGNQPQHF
TGTGCCACCAGTGATTCACGCCGAAACGTCCCGGGCAATCAGCCCCAGCATTTT
>TRBJ1-5|TRBD1|-|TRBV5-5
CASSLGQGVYSNQPQHF
TGTGCCAGCAGCTTGGGACAGGGGGTCTATAGCAATCAGCCCCAGCATTTT
>TRBJ2-7|TRBD1|-|TRBV25-1
CASSPWGQGRRNEQYF
TGTGCCAGCAGTCCTTGGGGACAGGGTCGGAGGAACGAGCAGTACTTC